This TCR beta chain stems from a study of control samples from healthy donors and cancer patients. The germline CDR1 and CDR2 sequences are SGHDN and FVKESK. The CDR3 is 16 residues long. The V and J ends lost 2 bases and 1 base, in that order; junction bases with no gene match: 7. Repertoires were generated with immunoSEQ multiplex PCR, while TCRdb's copy carries only in-frame clones and drops some. The data contain approximately 44,000 clones, roughly three quarters of them singletons. This clone was counted between two and nine times. This rearrangement joins TRBV14 to TRBJ1-1, with 7 bases that match TRBD1. This clonotype was obtained from a male donor with melanoma. The sample taken for sequencing was formalin-fixed, paraffin-embedded tissue. CDR3 protein: CASSQRPGGGNTEAFF. Written as DNA, the CDR3 is TGTGCCAGCAGCCAAAGACCAGGGGGAGGGAACACTGAAGCTTTCTTT.